This T cell receptor (beta chain) was found in a study of blood T cells in healthy people across ages. Study-wide context: For every two T cells, template switching captured about one barcoded beta molecule.

Next came a second PCR, run for roughly 6 to 11 cycles, which used a sample-barcoded 5' primer along with a J-beta primer mix. Each cDNA molecule carried a tag from a template-switch adaptor that contained 12 random nucleotides. Using its own MiXCR run on the 5' RACE reads, TCRdb lists one record per CDR3 protein. Among hundreds of thousands of distinct CDR3 sequences listed, about three fifths were seen once. The authors isolated at least 7 million PBMCs per sample. In its sample, this clonotype was seen a few times. The ends were cut back, 1 base at V and 5 bases at J, with 12 bases in the middle. The CDR3 extends over 14 amino acids. Germline CDR1 is SGHTA and CDR2 is FQGNSA.

The J gene is TRBJ2-7, the V gene TRBV7-2, with D uncertain. Sequencing input: blood. The receptor was derived from a man aged 25-45 years in good health. The CDR3 sequence is CASSLVGAVNEQYF. The CDR3 DNA sequence: TGTGCCAGCAGCTTAGTAGGTGCAGTGAACGAGCAGTACTTC.